This T cell receptor beta chain was captured by sequencing in a study of blood T cell repertoires in COVID-19. Study as a whole: The United States, Italy and Spain were the sources of the acute and convalescent COVID-19 samples. T cells, B-cell-depleted T cells, or PBMCs provided the cDNA or gDNA that served as material.

Original processing methods: Using reference gene primer amplification, nucleated cell counts were estimated. Data came from immunoSEQ multiplex PCR; TCRdb stores just in-frame clones and leaves some out. V and J calls and clone size are those listed in that table; D and trimming were worked out from the DNA. This sample carries more than 60,000 clones, roughly 80% of them seen once, and the ten largest clones take approximately 6.2%. Germline V gene data show CDR1 as LNHDA and CDR2 as SQIVND (reference sequence). The CDR3 runs 12 residues. V gave up 1 base and J gave up 14 bases; unmatched junction bases: 5.

The source is a man aged 55 to 69 with active or convalescent COVID-19. The sample taken for sequencing was peripheral blood. The rearrangement joins TRBV19 to TRBJ1-1; 9 bases map to TRBD1. CDR3 residues: CASSIVGQGPFF. The CDR3 DNA follows: TGTGCCAGTAGTATAGTCGGACAGGGGCCGTTCTTT.